This T cell receptor (beta chain) comes out of a study of blood T cell repertoires in COVID-19. Study at large: Sites in the United States, Italy and Spain provided acute and convalescent COVID-19 samples. The analysed material was cDNA or gDNA that came from T cells, B-cell-depleted T cells, or PBMCs.

Study processing details: Amplification of reference gene primers was used by the study to estimate nucleated cell counts. Profiled with immunoSEQ multiplex PCR; TCRdb holds only in-frame clones, not every one. V, J and clone size derive from that table, while D and trimming were established from the DNA sequence. The data hold roughly 200,000 clones, with approximately 86% observed a single time. Sequences were obtained from peripheral blood. This clonotype was obtained from a woman younger than 45 with active or convalescent COVID-19.

The CDR3, as DNA: TGTGCCAGCAGCGCGGGACAGGTACGAAACACCATATATTTT. This translates into CASSAGQVRNTIYF. V usage is TRBV12-1 and J usage is TRBJ1-3; no DNA check was done on the table's D call, TRBD1. TRBV12-1 represents a pseudogene. CDR3 length: 14 residues.